The 5 T cell receptor beta chains given below trace back to one sample, sequenced in a study of regulatory T cells in long-lasting Graves disease. Time point denoted: persistent/refractory GD, antithyroid drugs over 5 years with positive TRAb. PBMCs provided the RNA from which the TCR library was made. The authors built TCR beta libraries using iRepertoire HTBI primers and Arm-PCR of CDR3 regions. Via MiXCR, TCRdb re-called the multiplex PCR reads, giving one row per CDR3 protein. The repertoire holds 430,000 or so distinct CDR3 sequences, with over 20% as singletons. The input for sequencing was peripheral blood mononuclear cells (PBMCs), taken when the disease was refractory, from a patient treated with antithyroid drugs. Every receptor here comes from a female donor with Graves disease.

Regarding this clonotype: The germline gene is not matched at one end of the junction; a read error may be the cause. V gene TRBV12-3 or TRBV12-4 combines with J gene TRBJ2-5; TRBD2 matches at 7 bases. The CDR3 covers 16 residues. In DNA, the CDR3 is TGTGCCAGCAGTTTAGCGGTGGGAGGGCCGAAAGAGACCCAGCACTTC. Translated, it gives CASSLAVGGPKETQHF.

The chain is built from TRBV10-3 and TRBJ2-7; TRBD2 might be the D (7 bases). This CDR3 comprises 16 residues. Germline V gene data show CDR1 as ENHRY and CDR2 as SYGVKD. Trimming shortened V by 3 bases and J by 1 base, and 16 bases separated the two germline ends. DNA of the CDR3: TGTGCCATCAGTGACCCCAGGGGAGGGGTATCCTACGAGCAGTACTTC. Its protein product is CAISDPRGGVSYEQYF.

This clonotype was counted between two and nine times. For the CDR3, the DNA is TGTGCCAGCAGTGATCAGGGACACTCGGGCACCGGGGAGCTGTTTTTT. It translates to CASSDQGHSGTGELFF. This sequence joins TRBV6-1 and TRBJ2-2; tentative D call: TRBD1 (6 bases). CDR3 size: 16 residues. Germline-derived CDR1 and CDR2 are MNHNS and SASEGT. The ends were cut back, 3 bases at V and 4 bases at J, with 15 bases in the middle.

In this sample, this clonotype turned up many times. J is TRBJ2-7 and V is TRBV4-2; 7 positions agree with TRBD1. V was clipped by 0 bases and J by 2 bases; unmatched bases: 4. The CDR3 has 15 amino acids. The germline CDR1 and CDR2 sequences are LGHNA and YNFKEQ. The CDR3 DNA is TGTGCCAGCAGCCAAGATGAAACAGGGGCCTACGAGCAGTACTTC. Protein sequence: CASSQDETGAYEQYF.

The V and J genes are TRBV30 and TRBJ2-4, with D perhaps TRBD1 or TRBD2 (5 bases each). Germline assignment: CDR1 GTSNPN and CDR2 SVGIG (reference sequence). Trimming shortened V by 0 bases and J by 1 base, and 10 bases separated the two germline ends. CDR3 size: 15 residues. The CDR3 sequence is CAWSVRGEAKNIQYF. The CDR3 region has the DNA TGTGCCTGGAGTGTACGAGGGGAGGCCAAAAACATTCAGTACTTC. The complete variable domain, with remaining parts taken from reference TRBV30 and TRBJ2-4, reads SQTIHQWPATLVQPVGSPLSLECTVEGTSNPNLYWYRQAAGRGLQLLFYSVGIGQISSEVPQNLSASRPQDRQFILSSKKLLLSDSGFYLCAWSVRGEAKNIQYFGAGTRLSVL.